Following are 9 T cell receptor beta chains from one sample sequenced in a study of cytomegalovirus exposure and HLA in healthy donors. The PCR employed 60 Vbeta primers together with 13 Jbeta primers. Libraries were prepared by immunoSEQ multiplex PCR; TCRdb keeps only in-frame clonotypes and omits some of them. The sample includes 200,000 to 250,000 clones, 65% to 80% of them seen just once. Sequencing was performed on PBMCs. All receptors come from a girl aged 2-15 years in good health and CMV-seronegative.

The chain carries TRBV19 and TRBJ2-1, with 9 bases aligning to TRBD1. The CDR3 consists of 14 residues. Trimming at V came to 2 bases and at J to 10 bases, leaving 6 bases not matched to a gene. Germline-derived CDR1 and CDR2 are LNHDA and SQIVND (reference sequence). Here the CDR3 reads CASSIQQGAGEQFF. The CDR3 region has the DNA TGTGCCAGTAGTATACAACAGGGGGCAGGGGAGCAGTTCTTC.

The chain is built from TRBV30 and TRBJ2-5; unclear D gene. Near its end, the DNA agrees better with TRBJ2-7, so the J call may be wrong. The CDR3 extends over 12 amino acids. The germline CDR1 and CDR2 sequences are GTSNPN and SVGIG (reference sequence). The CDR3 is CAWRSLSHEQYF. The CDR3 nucleotides are TGTGCCTGGAGGAGCCTTTCCCACGAGCAGTACTTC.

The chain recombines TRBV15 with TRBJ1-5, with TRBD1 matching 8 bases. Germline V lookup: CDR1 LNHNV, CDR2 YYDKDF (reference sequence). Trimming took 8 bases from V and 4 from J; bases not matched to a gene: 4. The CDR3 length is 13 residues. CDR3 sequence (DNA): TGTGCCACCGCGGGACAGGAGAATCAGCCCCAGCATTTT. Protein: CATAGQENQPQHF.

The V gene is TRBV5-1, the J gene TRBJ2-2; TRBD1 agrees at 7 bases. Germline V gene data show CDR1 as SGHRS and CDR2 as YFSETQ. The CDR3 loop spans 15 amino acids. The V segment lost 1 base and the J segment 5 bases; nucleotides outside the gene matches: 5. CDR3 residues: CASSLTGAFTGELFF. CDR3 DNA sequence: TGCGCCAGCAGCTTGACAGGGGCATTTACCGGGGAGCTGTTTTTT. The entire variable domain, with the rest obtained from reference TRBV5-1 and TRBJ2-2, is as follows: KAGVTQTPRYLIKTRGQQVTLSCSPISGHRSVSWYQQTPGQGLQFLFEYFSETQRNKGNFPGRFSGRQFSNSRSEMNVSTLELGDSALYLCASSLTGAFTGELFFGEGSRLTVL.

This chain joins TRBV7-9 and TRBJ2-7; 7 bases align to TRBD1. Germline V CDR1 and CDR2: SEHNR, FQNEAQ (reference sequence). CDR3 length: 14 amino acids. With 3 bases clipped from V and 0 bases from J, the junction kept 2 bases outside the gene matches. The CDR3: CASSFGTVSYEQYF. In DNA form, the CDR3 reads TGTGCCAGCAGCTTCGGGACAGTCTCCTACGAGCAGTACTTC.

J is TRBJ2-1 and V is TRBV4-1; 7 bases line up with TRBD1. Trimming cost V 3 bases and J 5 bases; bases outside gene matches: 4. The CDR3 sequence is 14 residues long. CDR1 is MGHRA and CDR2 is YSYEKL in the germline V gene. CDR3 residues: CASSHLQGNNEQFF. CDR3 DNA sequence: TGCGCCAGCAGCCATCTACAGGGGAACAATGAGCAGTTCTTC.

This clone showed up just once. This chain connects TRBV7-9 to TRBJ1-2; weak D call: TRBD1 (5 bases). The V end lost 5 bases, the J end lost 8 bases, and 15 bases lay between the germline ends. The CDR3 runs to 13 residues. Germline CDR1 reads SEHNR; CDR2 reads FQNEAQ (reference sequence). The CDR3 loop is CASSTKDSFGYTF. Here the CDR3 DNA reads TGTGCCAGCAGCACGAAAGACAGTTTCGGCTACACCTTC.

This clone has more than one count but fewer than ten. The V and J genes are TRBV19 and TRBJ2-7; 9 bases match TRBD1. CDR3 size: 14 residues. V lost 3 bases and J lost 6; bases outside the gene matches: 6. CDR1 and CDR2 (germline): LNHDA, SQIVND (reference sequence). The DNA for the CDR3 is TGTGCCAGTAGTATTGGGACAGGGTTCCCCGAGCAGTACTTC. Its translation is CASSIGTGFPEQYF.

CDR3 amino acids: CASSVGPANTGELFF. The CDR3, as DNA: TGCGCCAGCAGCGTCGGTCCCGCGAACACCGGGGAGCTGTTTTTT. The gene calls are TRBV5-1 and TRBJ2-2; D not resolved. Looked up from germline, CDR1 is SGHRS and CDR2 is YFSETQ. CDR3 length: 15 residues. The V gene lost 4 bases and the J gene lost 0 bases, with 10 bases spanning the gap.